What follows are 4 T cell receptor beta chains derived from one specimen sequenced in a study of response to subunit inactivated influenza vaccine. A single record per CDR3 protein comes from TCRdb applying MiXCR to the RT-PCR reads. The repertoire has 500,000 to 750,000 distinct CDR3 sequences, 14% of them found once; the top ten carry approximately 10%. Sequenced material: PBMCs from blood, taken 11 to 12 days after vaccination. Receptors originate from a man in his fifties or sixties who received an inactivated influenza vaccine.

This chain's CDR3 is CASSYGPTPNTGELFF. Written as DNA, the CDR3 is TGTGCCAGCAGCTACGGCCCCACTCCAAACACCGGGGAGCTGTTTTTT. The rearrangement joins TRBV5-6 to TRBJ2-2; D gene uncertain. V lost 3 bases and J lost 2, with 14 bases in between. The CDR3 contains 16 residues. Looked up from germline, CDR1 is SGHDT and CDR2 is YYEEEE.

This clonotype was seen many times. The chain couples TRBV24-1 to TRBJ2-1; the D gene is possibly TRBD1 (6 bases). CDR1 and CDR2 (germline): KGHDR, SFDVKD. The CDR3 is made up of 14 amino acids. V was pared by 9 bases and J by 6 bases, with 17 bases between. Written as DNA, the CDR3 is TGTGCCACCGGTCGAGGGGGAAGGGGCAATGAGCAGTTCTTC. Protein: CATGRGGRGNEQFF.

This clonotype was picked up a small number of times. The chain links TRBV29-1 to TRBJ2-5; D is tentatively TRBD1 or TRBD2 (6 bases each). Trimming took 7 bases from V and 5 from J, leaving 14 bases between them. The CDR3 has 12 amino acids. The germline V gene encodes CDR1 SQVTM and CDR2 ANQGSEA. As DNA, the CDR3 is TGCAGCGCCGGTGGGGGGCGGGAGACCCAGTACTTC. It yields the protein CSAGGGRETQYF.

Only a few counts were recorded for this clonotype. The chain is built from TRBV12-3 or TRBV12-4 and TRBJ2-2; D possibly corresponds to TRBD1 (6 bases). The V end was cut by 5 bases, the J end by 5 bases, with 15 bases between. The CDR3 spans 15 residues. CDR3 bases: TGTGCCAGCAGTAGAGCCGGGACACGAACCGGGGAGCTGTTTTTT. It encodes CASSRAGTRTGELFF.